Described below is a single TCR beta chain sequence and its context. The antigen is not known. The entry originates in a study of STAT5B mutations in CD4+ large granular lymphocyte leukemia. Study-level results: The CD4+ versus CD8+ T-LGLL clonality difference may reflect limited sample size.

Trimming shortened V by 6 bases and J by 8 bases, and 19 bases separated the two germline ends. The CDR3 extends over 14 amino acids. CDR1 is LNHDA, CDR2 SQIVND, per germline (reference sequence). Sequencing used immunoSEQ multiplex PCR; TCRdb keeps in-frame clones, though not all of them. The table has over 35,000 clones, 65% to 90% seen once. The chain joins TRBV19 to TRBJ1-2; possible D gene TRBD1, 5 bases. Sequenced sample: CD4+ T cells from blood buffy coats. This receptor was taken from a human donor in good health. The CDR3 nucleotides are TGTGCCAGTAGCCTCCTGGGGGGGGATGTGGGCTACACCTTC. It specifies CASSLLGGDVGYTF.